This paragraph covers one TCR beta chain sequence. The CDR3 has 16 residues. CDR1 is SNHLY and CDR2 is FYNNEI in the germline V gene. Trimming removed 6 bases at V and 0 bases at J, with 12 bases between. The record originates from a study of blood T cell repertoires in COVID-19. About the study: Donors in the United States, Italy and Spain gave samples during acute or convalescent COVID-19. T cells, B-cell-depleted T cells, or PBMCs provided the cDNA or gDNA that served as material.

In the authors' workflow: Amplification of reference gene primers was used by the study to estimate nucleated cell counts. The protocol was immunoSEQ multiplex PCR, while the TCRdb copy is restricted to in-frame clones and leaves out a portion. For V, J and clone size, that table is used; D and trimming come from the DNA. This table has 95,000 to 110,000 clones, roughly 84% appearing once. This chain links TRBV2 with TRBJ1-6; D unclear. The sample was peripheral blood. The TCR comes from a human donor in a cohort sampled during active COVID-19. Written as DNA, the CDR3 is TGTGCCAGCAGGACGACGTGGAGCTCCTATAATTCACCCCTCCACTTT. Translating gives CASRTTWSSYNSPLHF.